The 8 T cell receptor beta chains below were found in one sample sequenced in a study of T cells in Graves' hyperthyroidism and ophthalmopathy. The source material, RNA transcripts, was used to amplify TCR beta CDR3 regions. When the TCR CDR3 underwent first-round RT-PCR, the HTBI primer set was used. TCRdb re-analysed the multiplex PCR reads in MiXCR, keeping a single row per CDR3 protein. The data hold 550,000 to 800,000 distinct CDR3 sequences, with around 15% observed a single time. Sequenced material: blood. These receptors all come from a man aged 18 to 29 with Graves' hyperthyroidism.

This clonotype was picked up many times. J is TRBJ2-1 and V is TRBV20-1; a weak D match, TRBD2 (5 bases). The CDR3 has 12 residues. Trimming pared 8 bases from V and 1 base from J, leaving 9 bases between. Germline V gene lookup returns CDR1 DFQATT and CDR2 SNEGSKA (reference sequence). The CDR3 here is CSTRGSYNEQFF. The DNA of the CDR3 is TGCAGTACCCGAGGGTCCTACAATGAGCAGTTCTTC.

This clonotype has more than one count but fewer than ten. The V and J genes are TRBV30 and TRBJ1-2; D might be TRBD1 (5 bases). Germline V gives CDR1 GTSNPN, CDR2 SVGIG (reference sequence). This CDR3 is 13 amino acids long. The V and J ends lost 3 bases and 4 bases respectively, with 12 bases between them. CDR3 sequence reads: CAWSLGGTYGYTF. CDR3 in DNA: TGTGCCTGGAGCCTGGGCGGGACCTATGGCTACACCTTC.

A few counts support this clonotype. The chain has TRBV29-1 and TRBJ1-2; TRBD1 might be the D (5 bases). Trimming pared 0 bases from V and 8 bases from J, leaving 13 bases between. Germline V lookup: CDR1 SQVTM, CDR2 ANQGSEA. CDR3 size: 13 residues. The CDR3 is CSVEDFQGKGYTF. In nucleotides, the CDR3 is TGCAGCGTTGAAGATTTCCAGGGAAAAGGCTACACCTTC.

This clonotype was observed a handful of times. The chain is built from TRBV7-9 and TRBJ2-1; 16 positions agree with TRBD2. CDR1 and CDR2 (germline): SEHNR, FQNEAQ (reference sequence). Trimming at V came to 4 bases and at J to 7 bases, leaving 7 bases not matched to a gene. There are 17 residues in the CDR3. The chain's CDR3 is CASSSDEGLAGGNEQFF. The CDR3 nucleotides read TGTGCCAGCAGCTCAGACGAGGGACTAGCGGGAGGGAATGAGCAGTTCTTC.

This clonotype was observed at least ten times. The chain uses TRBV7-9 and TRBJ2-3, with a possible D match to TRBD2 (5 bases). The germline CDR1 and CDR2 sequences are SEHNR and FQNEAQ (reference sequence). This CDR3 is built from 11 residues. Trimming pared 8 bases from V and 4 bases from J, leaving 7 bases between. In nucleotides, the CDR3 is TGTGCCAGCGCGGGTGCAGATACGCAGTATTTT. Protein product: CASAGADTQYF.

The chain couples TRBV5-5 to TRBJ2-3, with D perhaps matching TRBD1 (5 bases). Deletions cut 4 bases from V and 0 bases from J, with 12 bases between. This CDR3 is built from 15 residues. Germline V lookup: CDR1 SGHKS, CDR2 YYEKEE (reference sequence). CDR3 DNA sequence: TGTGCCAGCAGCACCGGACACTTTAGCACAGATACGCAGTATTTT. It yields the protein CASSTGHFSTDTQYF.

This clonotype was seen ten or more times. This chain connects TRBV28 to TRBJ1-1; 8 bases are shared with TRBD1. From germline, CDR1 is MDHEN and CDR2 SYDVKM. The V and J ends lost 6 bases and 0 bases, in that order; junction bases with no gene match: 6. The length of the CDR3 is 15 residues. As DNA, the CDR3 is TGTGCCAGCAGCCAACAGGGGGAGCTGAACACTGAAGCTTTCTTT. Translation gives CASSQQGELNTEAFF.

The chain uses TRBV4-1 and TRBJ2-7; TRBD2 aligns across 12 bases. CDR3 length: 17 residues. CDR1 is MGHRA, CDR2 YSYEKL, per germline. J lost 4 bases, V lost 0 bases, and 7 bases had no gene match. The CDR3 loop reads CASSQDRSSGRDYEQYF. CDR3 coding DNA: TGCGCCAGCAGCCAAGATAGATCTAGCGGGAGGGATTACGAGCAGTACTTC.